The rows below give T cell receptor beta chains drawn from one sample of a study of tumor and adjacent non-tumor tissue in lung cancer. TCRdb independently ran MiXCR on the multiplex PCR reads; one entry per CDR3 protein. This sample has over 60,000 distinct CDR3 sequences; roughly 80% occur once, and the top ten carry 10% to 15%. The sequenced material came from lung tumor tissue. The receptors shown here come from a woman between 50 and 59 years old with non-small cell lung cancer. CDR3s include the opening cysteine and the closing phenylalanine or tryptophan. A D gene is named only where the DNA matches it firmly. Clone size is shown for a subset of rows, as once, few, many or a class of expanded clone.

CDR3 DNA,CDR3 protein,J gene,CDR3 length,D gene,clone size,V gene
TGCGCCAGAAAAACGACAAGCCTCATGAACACTGAAGCTTTCTTT,CARKTTSLMNTEAFF,TRBJ1-1,15,-,-,TRBV10-2
TGTGCCAGCAGTTACTCTGGGGCCAACATCGTGACTTTC,CASSYSGANIVTF,TRBJ2-6,13,-,-,TRBV6-5
TGTGCCAGCAGTCCCCCTAGCGCACTCATAGACACGCTGTATTTT,CASSPPSALIDTLYF,TRBJ2-3,15,-,-,TRBV28
TGCGGTGCTACAGAGGCAGGGGGAGGCTATGGCTACACCTTC,CGATEAGGGYGYTF,TRBJ1-2,14,TRBD1,-,TRBV20-1
TGTGCCAGGAGTTTATGCTGCGGACTAGCAGACAATGAGCAGTTCTTC,CARSLCCGLADNEQFF,TRBJ2-1,16,TRBD2,-,TRBV28
TGTGCCAGCAGTTACGATGAGACCCAGTACTTC,CASSYDETQYF,TRBJ2-5,11,-,-,TRBV6-6
TGTGCCAGCATTACGACAGGGGGTCATAACTATGGCTACACCTTC,CASITTGGHNYGYTF,TRBJ1-2,15,TRBD1,-,TRBV28
TGCAGTGCTAGAGTCGGGAGAGGGAGAGGCAATCAGCCCCAGCGTTTT,CSARVGRGRGNQPQRF,TRBJ1-5,16,-,once,TRBV20-1
TGTGCCGGCAGCTTTATAGCGGGAGGAGACAGTGAGCAGTACTTC,CAGSFIAGGDSEQYF,TRBJ2-7,15,TRBD2,-,TRBV11-2
TGCAGCGCAGGACCGAGTGAAACTGAAGCTTTCTTT,CSAGPSETEAFF,TRBJ1-1,12,-,-,TRBV29-1
TGTGCCAGCAAAGGGACAGGGATGGATACCCAGTATTTC,CASKGTGMDTQYF,TRBJ2-3,13,TRBD1,-,TRBV11-1
TGCAGTGACGGTGTAGCGGGAGGTATCCAAGAGACCCAGTACTTC,CSDGVAGGIQETQYF,TRBJ2-5,15,TRBD2,-,TRBV29-1
TGCAGTGCCCCCCCCGGGACGCGACCCTACGAGCAGTATTTC,CSAPPGTRPYEQYF,TRBJ2-7,14,-,-,TRBV20-1
TGTGCCAGCGGTGCAGGGAATCAGGGTGAGCAGTACTTC,CASGAGNQGEQYF,TRBJ2-7,13,-,once,TRBV12-3/TRBV12-4
TGTGCCAGCAGCTTGGGCGGCTCGTATCAGCCCCAGCATTTT,CASSLGGSYQPQHF,TRBJ1-5,14,-,many,TRBV5-6
TGTGCCAGTTGCTTAGAGGGTCGTGGTGGCACAGAAACGCAGTATTTT,CASCLEGRGGTETQYF,TRBJ2-3,16,-,-,TRBV11-1
TGTGCCAGCAGCCCTGACAGCAATACCAATCAGCCCCAGTATTTT,CASSPDSNTNQPQYF,TRBJ2-3,15,-,once,TRBV6-5
TGCAGTGTTAGAAGCGGGGTCCACAATGAGCAGTTCTTC,CSVRSGVHNEQFF,TRBJ2-1,13,TRBD2,once,TRBV20-1
TGTGACAGCAGTTACTCGAGGGCCGGAACCTACGAGCAGTACTTC,CDSSYSRAGTYEQYF,TRBJ2-7,15,-,-,TRBV6-6
TGTGCCAGCAGTTTAGGGGGAGGAGGTGGCTACACCTTC,CASSLGGGGGYTF,TRBJ1-2,13,-,medium-sized,TRBV12-3/TRBV12-4
TGTGCCAGCTCCTTTGGGGGTGCCCAGAATCCACCCCTCCACTTT,CASSFGGAQNPPLHF,TRBJ1-6,15,-,-,TRBV12-3/TRBV12-4
TGTGCCATCACCCTGAGAGGGGGCGGTGGGGCCAACGTCCTGACTTTC,CAITLRGGGGANVLTF,TRBJ2-6,16,TRBD1,-,TRBV12-3/TRBV12-4
TGCAGTGCTAGGTTATGTATCGGGATAGGTTTGCATGAGCTGTTCTTC,CSARLCIGIGLHELFF,TRBJ2-1,16,-,few,TRBV20-1
TGTGCCAGCAGCCTAGGGGGCTCTGGGGACAACGTCCTGACTTTC,CASSLGGSGDNVLTF,TRBJ2-6,15,TRBD1,-,TRBV5-4
TGTGCCAGTAGGCCATCCGGATATGAGCAGTTCTTC,CASRPSGYEQFF,TRBJ2-1,12,-,-,TRBV11-2
TGCGGTGCTAGAGATGGTTTGACCGGACAGGGCTTCAGGGAGACCCAGTACTTC,CGARDGLTGQGFRETQYF,TRBJ2-5,18,TRBD1,-,TRBV20-1
TGTGCCAGCAGAACAAGAGTGGGGACAGAAAACATCGGGGAGCTGTTTTTT,CASRTRVGTENIGELFF,TRBJ2-2,17,TRBD1,-,TRBV6-5
TGTGTCAGCAGCCACTGCGACAGCTCCTACGAGCAGTATTTC,CVSSHCDSSYEQYF,TRBJ2-7,14,-,-,TRBV11-1
TGTGCCGGCAGTCGCGAACAGGGAGACACTGAAGCTTTCTTT,CAGSREQGDTEAFF,TRBJ1-1,14,-,-,TRBV4-2
TGCGCCAGCAGCCAGGGGCAGGGGACACATGAGCAGTTGTTC,CASSQGQGTHEQLF,TRBJ2-1,14,-,-,TRBV4-1
TGCAGTGCTAGAGATATCGACGTAGGGGGACTAGCGGAATACAATGAGCACTTCTTC,CSARDIDVGGLAEYNEHFF,TRBJ2-1,19,TRBD2,-,TRBV20-1
TGTGCCAGCGGAACCATTGGGTCCAATCGGGGGGAGCAGCACTTC,CASGTIGSNRGEQHF,TRBJ2-7,15,TRBD2,-,TRBV6-2/TRBV6-3
TGTGCCAGCAGTTACTCGGGACTATCGGGAGACATAGATACGCAGTATTTT,CASSYSGLSGDIDTQYF,TRBJ2-3,17,TRBD2,-,TRBV6-2/TRBV6-3
TGCAGTGCCAATCCTAGTTGGGCCTACAATAAGCAGTTTTTC,CSANPSWAYNKQFF,TRBJ2-1,14,-,-,TRBV20-1
TGTGCCAGCAGTTATGCCGGGACTACCCCGGATCAGATCTTC,CASSYAGTTPDQIF,TRBJ2-1,14,TRBD2,-,TRBV6-5
TGCGCCAGCAGCCAAGACCCTAGCGGGACAAGTTCCTATAAAGAGCAGTTCTTC,CASSQDPSGTSSYKEQFF,TRBJ2-1,18,TRBD2,once,TRBV4-3
TGTGCCAGCAGCCTGGACAGCGGTCTTGGCCACACCTTC,CASSLDSGLGHTF,TRBJ1-2,13,-,once,TRBV6-1
TGTGCCAGCAGCTTAGGGAATCAGCACCAACATTTT,CASSLGNQHQHF,TRBJ1-5,12,-,-,TRBV7-8
TGCATTGCTAGAAAAAGGACAGGGACGTATTACAATGAGCAGTTCTTC,CIARKRTGTYYNEQFF,TRBJ2-1,16,TRBD1,-,TRBV20-1
TGTGCCTCCAGGGAGGGATACAATGAGCAGCTCTTC,CASREGYNEQLF,TRBJ2-1,12,TRBD2,-,TRBV10-3